Sequencing of this TCR beta chain was carried out in a study of T-cell memory formation after mild COVID-19. The wider study: The study found TCR clusters largely donor specific.

Germline loops: CDR1 LNHNV, CDR2 YYDKDF (reference sequence). There are 13 residues in the CDR3. V lost 0 bases, J lost 5 bases, and 5 bases lay in between. TCR alpha and TCR beta cDNA libraries carrying sample barcodes and UMIs were produced by 5'RACE using constant-segment primers. TCRdb independently ran MiXCR on the 5' RACE reads; one entry per CDR3 protein. The sample lists 450,000 to 650,000 distinct CDR3 sequences, less than 25% occurring once. Sequences were obtained from PBMCs or a T cell subset sorted from them (not recorded which). The V call is TRBV15, the J call TRBJ1-5; D is unclear. The sequence was obtained from an adult woman who had mild COVID-19 (a few samples of this study predate the infection). Cell type and time point are not known. This CDR3 is CATSRDQDQPQHF. CDR3 in DNA: TGTGCCACCAGCAGAGATCAGGATCAGCCCCAGCATTTT.